These 17 T cell receptor beta chains share one sample of origin, sequenced in a study of CD8+ T cells in alopecia areata. Reverse transcription of extracted RNA yielded cDNA, which provided the sequencing template. The assay was immunoSEQ multiplex PCR, and TCRdb's table has in-frame clones only and misses some. The data hold more than 150,000 clones, with over 50% observed a single time. The sequencing used CD4+ T cells sorted from blood, collected at week 0. The receptors stem from a human donor with alopecia areata.

The J gene is TRBJ2-5, the V gene TRBV11-3; D is tentatively TRBD1 or TRBD2 (5 bases each). The CDR3 is 16 residues long. V lost 0 bases to trimming and J lost 2 bases, with 13 bases between them. Germline assignment: CDR1 SGHNT and CDR2 YENEEA. Here the CDR3 reads CASSLDRRDPQETQYF. In DNA form, the CDR3 reads TGTGCCAGCAGCTTAGACCGCCGGGACCCACAAGAGACCCAGTACTTC.

This chain connects TRBV28 to TRBJ2-4, with D possibly matching TRBD2 (6 bases). The CDR3 runs 13 residues. Germline lookup yields CDR1 MDHEN and CDR2 SYDVKM. V dropped 3 bases and J dropped 5 bases, with 8 bases sitting between them. DNA of the CDR3: TGTGCCAGCAGTTTGAGCGGGCAAAACATTCAGTACTTC. Translating gives CASSLSGQNIQYF.

J is TRBJ1-5 and V is TRBV30; 8 positions agree with TRBD1. Germline V CDR1 and CDR2: GTSNPN, SVGIG (reference sequence). The CDR3 sequence is 16 residues long. J was trimmed by 4 bases and V by 1 base; bases with no gene match: 9. The CDR3 region has the DNA TGTGCCTGGAGTGGGCACACAGGGGGGGGGAATCAGCCCCAGCATTTT. Amino acid sequence: CAWSGHTGGGNQPQHF.

The V call is TRBV2, the J call TRBJ1-2, with D possibly TRBD1 on 6 matching bases. With 4 bases removed from V and 7 bases from J, the gap between germline ends came to 16 bases. The CDR3 extends over 14 amino acids. The germline CDR1 and CDR2 sequences are SNHLY and FYNNEI. The CDR3 here is CASSARDRSGGYTF. CDR3 in DNA: TGTGCCAGCAGTGCACGAGACAGGAGCGGTGGCTACACCTTC. Combining the CDR3 with reference TRBV2 and TRBJ1-2 gives the whole variable domain EPEVTQTPSHQVTQMGQEVILRCVPISNHLYFYWYRQILGQKVEFLVSFYNNEISEKSEIFDDQFSVERPDGSNFTLKIRSTKLEDSAMYFCASSARDRSGGYTFGSGTRLTVV.

The genes are TRBV25-1 and TRBJ1-2; TRBD1 agrees at 7 bases. J was trimmed by 3 bases and V by 1 base; bases with no gene match: 11. Germline loops: CDR1 MGHDK, CDR2 SYGVNS. The CDR3 length is 17 residues. The chain's CDR3 is CASSESQYRGQYYGYTF. In DNA, the CDR3 is TGTGCCAGCAGTGAATCCCAATACAGGGGCCAGTACTATGGCTACACCTTC.

The chain recombines TRBV5-1 with TRBJ1-1; D is possibly TRBD1 (6 bases). V dropped 7 bases and J dropped 1 base, with 17 bases sitting between them. CDR3 length: 15 residues. CDR1 is SGHRS, CDR2 YFSETQ, per germline. CDR3 protein: CASGEQGMKNTEAFF. CDR3 coding DNA: TGCGCCAGCGGGGAGCAGGGGATGAAGAACACTGAAGCTTTCTTT. The full variable domain, with the rest looked up from reference TRBV5-1 and TRBJ1-1, is KAGVTQTPRYLIKTRGQQVTLSCSPISGHRSVSWYQQTPGQGLQFLFEYFSETQRNKGNFPGRFSGRQFSNSRSEMNVSTLELGDSALYLCASGEQGMKNTEAFFGQGTRLTVV.

CDR3 DNA sequence: TGTGCCTGTGGACAGGCCAACAACTATGGCTACACCTTC. Protein: CACGQANNYGYTF. The chain joins TRBV30 to TRBJ1-2, with 7 positions matching TRBD1. The CDR3 length is 13 residues. The J segment lost 2 bases and the V segment lost 6 bases, leaving 6 bases of the junction unmatched. CDR1 and CDR2 from the germline V gene are GTSNPN and SVGIG (reference sequence). The entire variable domain, with the rest obtained from reference TRBV30 and TRBJ1-2, is as follows: SQTIHQWPATLVQPVGSPLSLECTVEGTSNPNLYWYRQAAGRGLQLLFYSVGIGQISSEVPQNLSASRPQDRQFILSSKKLLLSDSGFYLCACGQANNYGYTFGSGTRLTVV.

This clone was detected only a few times. The chain combines TRBV6-6 with TRBJ2-2; 13 bases map to TRBD2. Trimming removed 7 bases from V and 2 bases from J; junction bases left unmatched: 4. In germline, CDR1 is MNHNY, CDR2 SVGAGI (reference sequence). The CDR3 sequence is 16 residues long. CDR3 bases: TGTGCCAGCAAGGGGACTAGCGGGGCCAACACCGGGGAGCTGTTTTTT. Translation: CASKGTSGANTGELFF.

This clone came up a few times. This chain joins TRBV30 and TRBJ1-2; D gene unclear. The CDR3 length is 12 residues. The germline gives CDR1 GTSNPN, CDR2 SVGIG (reference sequence). Trimming removed 2 bases from V and 5 bases from J, with 9 bases in between. The CDR3 region has the DNA TGTGCCTGGAGTCGTCAGTCGTATGGCTACACCTTC. Its translation: CAWSRQSYGYTF.

This clone was observed once. The V call is TRBV29-1, the J call TRBJ1-4; D remains ambiguous. The CDR3 is 12 residues long. V was shortened by 5 bases and J by 7 bases, with 11 bases between the two germline ends. Looked up from germline, CDR1 is SQVTM and CDR2 is ANQGSEA. Here the CDR3 DNA reads TGCAGCGTTCAGGTGACTTCTGAAAAACTGTTTTTT. Its translation: CSVQVTSEKLFF.

This sequence joins TRBV25-1 and TRBJ2-7; 8 nucleotides match TRBD1. Germline CDR1 is MGHDK and CDR2 is SYGVNS. The CDR3 length is 13 residues. V gave up 8 bases and J gave up 3 bases; unmatched junction bases: 6. CDR3: CASGQGQFYEQYF. The DNA of the CDR3 is TGTGCCAGCGGACAGGGACAGTTCTACGAGCAGTACTTC.

This clone showed up many times. The chain recombines TRBV4-1 with TRBJ1-1, with 7 bases that match TRBD1. The junction had 5 bases not matched to a gene; V was cut back by 1 base and J by 6 bases. This CDR3 spans 14 amino acids. Germline V gene sequence: CDR1 MGHRA, CDR2 YSYEKL. CDR3 nucleotides: TGCGCCAGCAGCCAAGGACAGGGATGGGCTGAAGCTTTCTTT. It codes for CASSQGQGWAEAFF.

This clone appeared a few times. V and J are TRBV2 and TRBJ1-2; 8 bases fit TRBD1. Germline CDR1 SNHLY, CDR2 FYNNEI. This CDR3 has 15 amino acids. The junction had 9 bases not matched to a gene; V was cut back by 6 bases and J by 3 bases. The chain's CDR3 is CASRDREAYHYGYTF. DNA for the CDR3: TGTGCCAGCAGGGACAGGGAGGCCTACCACTATGGCTACACCTTC.

The genes are TRBV25-1 and TRBJ1-2; 10 positions match TRBD1. The junction had 15 bases not matched to a gene; V was cut back by 6 bases and J by 8 bases. Germline V CDR1 and CDR2: MGHDK, SYGVNS. The CDR3 extends over 16 amino acids. CDR3 sequence: CASSEIGTGVFKGYTF. The CDR3 DNA reads TGTGCCAGCAGCGAAATCGGGACAGGGGTATTTAAGGGCTACACCTTC.

This chain uses TRBV9 with TRBJ1-2; 11 bases fit TRBD1. Looked up from germline, CDR1 is SGDLS and CDR2 is YYNGEE. J was trimmed by 10 bases and V by 3 bases; bases with no gene match: 8. CDR3 length equals 14 residues. This CDR3 reads CASSEGTGGRVYTF. CDR3 nucleotides: TGTGCCAGCAGCGAGGGGACAGGGGGTAGAGTCTACACCTTC.

The CDR3 region has the DNA TGCAGCGTTGCGGGACTCAAAGCTGACACTGAAGCTTTCTTT. Amino acids: CSVAGLKADTEAFF. The J gene is TRBJ1-1, the V gene TRBV29-1; tentative D call: TRBD1 (5 bases). Trimming took 4 bases from V and 3 from J, leaving 15 bases between them. The CDR3 contains 14 residues. The germline V gene has CDR1 SQVTM and CDR2 ANQGSEA.

The chain combines TRBV4-1 with TRBJ2-2; maybe TRBD2 (6 bases). The CDR3 loop spans 14 amino acids. The V gene lost 2 bases and the J gene lost 6 bases, with 10 bases spanning the gap. From germline, CDR1 is MGHRA and CDR2 YSYEKL. CDR3 region: CASSQPRESGELFF. CDR3 DNA: TGCGCCAGCAGCCAACCGCGGGAATCCGGGGAGCTGTTTTTT.